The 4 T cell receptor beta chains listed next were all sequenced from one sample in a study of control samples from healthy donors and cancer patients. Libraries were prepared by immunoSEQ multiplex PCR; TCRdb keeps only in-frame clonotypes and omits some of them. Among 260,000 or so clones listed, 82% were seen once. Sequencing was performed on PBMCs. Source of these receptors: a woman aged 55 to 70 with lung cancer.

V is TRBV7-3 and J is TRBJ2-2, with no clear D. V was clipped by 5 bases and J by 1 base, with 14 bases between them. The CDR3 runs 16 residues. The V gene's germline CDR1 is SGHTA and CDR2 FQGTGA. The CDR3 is CASSQFQVRNTGELFF. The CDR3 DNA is TGTGCCAGCAGCCAGTTCCAAGTCAGGAACACCGGGGAGCTGTTTTTT.

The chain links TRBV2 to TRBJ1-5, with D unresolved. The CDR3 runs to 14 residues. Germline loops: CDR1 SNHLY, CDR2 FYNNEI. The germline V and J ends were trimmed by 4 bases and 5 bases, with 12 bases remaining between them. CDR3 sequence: CASSVTPSDQPQHF. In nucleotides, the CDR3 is TGTGCCAGCAGTGTCACGCCGTCAGATCAGCCCCAGCATTTT.

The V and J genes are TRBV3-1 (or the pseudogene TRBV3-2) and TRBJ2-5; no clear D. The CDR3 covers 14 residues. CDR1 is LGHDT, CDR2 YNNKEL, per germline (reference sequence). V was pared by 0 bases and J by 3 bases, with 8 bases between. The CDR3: CASSQDQGKETQYF. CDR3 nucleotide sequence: TGTGCCAGCAGCCAAGATCAAGGGAAAGAGACCCAGTACTTC.

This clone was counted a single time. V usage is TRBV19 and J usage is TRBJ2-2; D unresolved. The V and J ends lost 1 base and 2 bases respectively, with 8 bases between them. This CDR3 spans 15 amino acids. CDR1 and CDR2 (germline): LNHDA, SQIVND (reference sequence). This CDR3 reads CASSIGLINTGELFF. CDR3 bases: TGTGCCAGTAGTATAGGTCTTATCAACACCGGGGAGCTGTTTTTT.